The clone carrying this T cell receptor beta chain was detected only a few times. Its antigen is as yet unknown. Autoimmune disease history or systemic immunosuppression disqualified patients. The CDR3 extends over 15 amino acids. The V gene's germline CDR1 is LNHDA and CDR2 SQIVND (reference sequence). With V trimmed by 3 bases and J by 2 bases, 4 bases remained unmatched. The sample comes from a study of OX40 agonist ivuxolimab in advanced cancers. Overall study context: Every 2 weeks, patients received ivuxolimab intravenously, dosed at 0.01 to 10 mg/kg. Overall study findings and caveats: On average, CD8+ T cells showed a greater number of expanded clones than CD4+.

Assay: immunoSEQ multiplex PCR; the TCRdb copy retains only in-frame clones and omits some. Of about 56,000 clones listed, 82% are singletons. The TCR originated in an adult with an advanced solid tumor such as melanoma, head and neck, liver or kidney cancer. The chain links TRBV19 to TRBJ1-2, with 9 positions matching TRBD1. Specimen: CD4+ or CD8+ T cells sorted from blood, collected in a trial of the OX40 agonist ivuxolimab. CDR3 sequence reads: CASSIRTGVNYGYTF. DNA of the CDR3: TGTGCCAGTAGTATCCGGACAGGGGTGAACTATGGCTACACCTTC.